These 25 T cell receptor beta chains came from one sample sequenced in a study of Graves' ophthalmopathy and Graves' hyperthyroidism. The TCR beta CDR3 regions underwent amplification from RNA transcripts. RT-PCR in the first round used HTBI primers; a second-round multiplex PCR followed. Via MiXCR, TCRdb re-called the multiplex PCR reads, giving one row per CDR3 protein. Of roughly 420,000 distinct CDR3 sequences in the sample, 20% to 25% were seen once. Sequenced input: peripheral blood. The receptor source for this set is a young woman with stable Graves' hyperthyroidism.

The CDR3, as DNA: TGTGCCAGCAGCGCCCACTACACCGGGGAGCTGTTTTTT. Residues: CASSAHYTGELFF. The rearrangement links TRBV7-8 to TRBJ2-2, with no clear D. The CDR3 totals 13 residues. CDR1 is SGHVS and CDR2 is FQNEAQ in the germline V gene. Between the trimmed V and J ends, which lost 5 bases and 3 bases, there was a span of 7 bases. Using reference TRBV7-8 and TRBJ2-2 for the parts outside the CDR3, the full variable domain is GAGVSQSPRYKVAKRGQDVALRCDPISGHVSLFWYQQALGQGPEFLTYFQNEAQLDKSGLPSDRFFAERPEGSVSTLKIQRTQQEDSAVYLCASSAHYTGELFFGEGSRLTVL.

This clonotype showed up many times. The V call is TRBV5-1, the J call TRBJ2-5; the D gene is possibly TRBD1 (6 bases). The germline V and J ends were trimmed by 0 bases and 2 bases, with 11 bases remaining between them. The CDR3 contains 15 residues. Germline values: CDR1 SGHRS, CDR2 YFSETQ. The CDR3 spells CASSLAAGDQETQYF. The CDR3 DNA reads TGCGCCAGCAGCTTGGCGGCAGGGGATCAAGAGACCCAGTACTTC.

In its sample, this clonotype was seen many times. This chain links TRBV19 with TRBJ1-1; 11 bases line up with TRBD1. CDR1 is LNHDA and CDR2 is SQIVND in the germline V gene (reference sequence). The CDR3 length is 14 residues. The V and J ends lost 7 bases and 3 bases, in that order; junction bases with no gene match: 4. Here the CDR3 reads CASTPGQGDTEAFF. DNA of the CDR3: TGTGCCAGTACCCCGGGACAGGGGGACACTGAAGCTTTCTTT.

In this sample, this clonotype turned up many times. The rearrangement links TRBV7-8 to TRBJ2-7, with D perhaps TRBD2 (5 bases). V was trimmed by 5 bases and J by 1 base, leaving 18 bases between them. This CDR3 has 16 amino acids. Germline V lookup: CDR1 SGHVS, CDR2 FQNEAQ. The CDR3 sequence is CASSRTASGYSYEQYF. As DNA, the CDR3 is TGTGCCAGCAGCCGAACCGCCAGCGGATATTCCTACGAGCAGTACTTC.

The chain links TRBV12-3 or TRBV12-4 to TRBJ2-5; maybe TRBD2 (5 bases). There are 14 residues in the CDR3. V lost 5 bases and J lost 4, with 14 bases in between. The CDR3 bases are TGTGCCAGCAGTGAGGTTCTTCGGGGAGAGACCCAGTACTTC. Encoded protein: CASSEVLRGETQYF.

The table lists this clonotype with many counts. The chain carries TRBV9 and TRBJ1-1; TRBD1 matches 7 bases. The germline CDR1 and CDR2 sequences are SGDLS and YYNGEE. V was clipped by 3 bases and J by 8 bases; unmatched bases: 7. The CDR3 totals 13 residues. In DNA form, the CDR3 reads TGTGCCAGCAGCGGAGACTGGGACAGCGAAGCTTTCTTT. It encodes CASSGDWDSEAFF.

This clonotype was recorded once. The genes are TRBV27 and TRBJ2-7; 10 bases map to TRBD1. This CDR3 region has 15 residues. Losses at the gene ends were 3 bases for V and 3 bases for J; bases not matched to a gene: 5. Germline-derived CDR1 and CDR2 are MNHEY and SMNVEV (reference sequence). The CDR3 nucleotides read TGTGCCAGCAGTTTCGGGACAGGGGAATTCTACGAGCAGTACTTC. Amino acid sequence: CASSFGTGEFYEQYF.

This clonotype occurred many times. The V call is TRBV20-1, the J call TRBJ1-1, with a weak D call TRBD1 (6 bases). This CDR3 region has 14 residues. Trimming left V 7 bases short and J 1 base short, with 16 bases between. Germline V CDR1 and CDR2: DFQATT, SNEGSKA (reference sequence). The CDR3 bases are TGCAGTGTCCCACAGGGACGGGGGAACACTGAAGCTTTCTTT. Its protein is CSVPQGRGNTEAFF.

Comments on this clonotype: A much larger clone lies a single base off, so this may be a read error. The chain joins TRBV19 to TRBJ1-5; TRBD1 matches 7 bases. The junction had 6 bases not matched to a gene; V was cut back by 7 bases and J by 3 bases. The CDR3 loop spans 14 amino acids. Germline loops: CDR1 LNHDA, CDR2 SQIVND (reference sequence). The CDR3, as DNA: TGTGCCAGTACCACGGACAGGTACAATCAGCCCCAGCATTTT. Its protein product is CASTTDRYNQPQHF.

This clonotype was observed many times. This sequence joins TRBV7-2 and TRBJ2-2; D possibly uses TRBD1 or TRBD2 (5 bases each). This CDR3 region has 14 residues. V lost 0 bases, J lost 3 bases, and 5 bases lay in between. CDR1 is SGHTA and CDR2 is FQGNSA in the germline V gene. The CDR3 reads CASSLAGHTGELFF. CDR3 DNA: TGTGCCAGCAGCTTAGCGGGACACACCGGGGAGCTGTTTTTT.

This clonotype was seen at least ten times. The chain combines TRBV12-3 or TRBV12-4 with TRBJ2-3, with a tentative D call TRBD2 (6 bases). The CDR3 is 15 residues long. Between the trimmed V and J ends, which lost 6 bases and 4 bases, there was a span of 17 bases. CDR3 residues: CASRYAGRPADTQYF. Written as DNA, the CDR3 is TGTGCCAGCAGATACGCCGGGAGACCCGCAGATACGCAGTATTTT.

In its sample, this clonotype was seen once. The V call is TRBV12-3 or TRBV12-4, the J call TRBJ1-1, with TRBD1 matching over 8 bases. V lost 3 bases, J lost 4 bases, and 7 bases stayed unmatched. This CDR3 has 15 amino acids. CDR3 loop: CASSLGAGGITEAFF. Written as DNA, the CDR3 is TGTGCCAGCAGTTTGGGGGCAGGGGGCATCACTGAAGCTTTCTTT.

This chain connects TRBV29-1 to TRBJ1-2; D unresolved. The CDR3 contains 13 residues. In germline, CDR1 is SQVTM, CDR2 ANQGSEA. Trimming removed 1 base at V and 8 bases at J, with 14 bases between. The CDR3 protein is CSVEGTLGRGYTF. CDR3 in DNA: TGCAGCGTTGAAGGGACCCTCGGCAGGGGCTACACCTTC.

This clonotype has at least ten counts. V is TRBV9 and J is TRBJ2-2; D possibly corresponds to TRBD2 (6 bases). CDR3 length equals 15 residues. Germline values: CDR1 SGDLS, CDR2 YYNGEE. The V end was cut by 0 bases, the J end by 4 bases, with 10 bases between. This CDR3 is CASSVAGAGTGELFF. CDR3 nucleotide sequence: TGTGCCAGCAGCGTAGCGGGAGCGGGCACCGGGGAGCTGTTTTTT.

This clonotype was detected ten times or more. The rearrangement joins TRBV14 to TRBJ2-7, with 13 positions matching TRBD2. V was clipped by 4 bases and J by 3 bases; unmatched bases: 6. Germline lookup yields CDR1 SGHDN and CDR2 FVKESK. The CDR3 extends over 16 amino acids. CDR3 bases: TGTGCCAGCAGCCCCAGGACTAGCGGGAGCATCTACGAGCAGTACTTC. The encoded protein is CASSPRTSGSIYEQYF. The full variable domain, in which reference TRBV14 and TRBJ2-7 provide the parts outside the CDR3, is EAGVTQFPSHSVIEKGQTVTLRCDPISGHDNLYWYRRVMGKEIKFLLHFVKESKQDESGMPNNRFLAERTGGTYSTLKVQPAELEDSGVYFCASSPRTSGSIYEQYFGPGTRLTVT.

About this clonotype: This sequence may be a read error, since a much larger clone differs from it by one base. The chain joins TRBV20-1 to TRBJ1-1, with D possibly TRBD1 on 6 matching bases. V lost 3 bases, J lost 2 bases, and 10 bases lay in between. CDR3 length equals 13 residues. The germline CDR1 and CDR2 sequences are DFQATT and SNEGSKA (reference sequence). The CDR3 loop reads CSARGRGNTEAFF. The CDR3 DNA follows: TGCAGTGCTAGGGGCAGGGGAAACACTGAAGCTTTCTTT.

A word on this clonotype: This likely comes from a read error, as the CDR3 has no conserved phenylalanine or tryptophan at its end. The V and J genes are TRBV28 and TRBJ2-5; no clear D gene. Germline CDR1 is MDHEN and CDR2 is SYDVKM. Trimming left V 7 bases short and J 5 bases short, with 11 bases between. CDR3 length equals 12 residues. As DNA, the CDR3 is TGTGCCAGCACGCAGCGAATGGAGACCCAGTACCTC. Protein sequence: CASTQRMETQYL.

This clonotype turned up a few times. The CDR3 DNA sequence: TGTGCCAGCAGCAGAGACAGGGGGCGCGCCGGGGAGCTGTTTTTT. It yields the protein CASSRDRGRAGELFF. The chain has TRBV6-1 and TRBJ2-2, with 10 bases aligning to TRBD1. V was pared by 6 bases and J by 6 bases, with 7 bases of the junction left unmatched. This CDR3 is built from 15 residues. Germline CDR1 is MNHNS and CDR2 is SASEGT.

This chain uses TRBV28 with TRBJ1-5; 7 nucleotides align to TRBD1. This CDR3 contains 19 residues. Germline V gene sequence: CDR1 MDHEN, CDR2 SYDVKM. V lost 8 bases to trimming and J lost 4 bases; unmatched junction nucleotides: 23. CDR3 sequence (DNA): TGTGCCAGCCATACCATCACCTTCCGGGGTTCAGGGGGGAATCAGCCCCAGCATTTT. Amino acids: CASHTITFRGSGGNQPQHF.

This clonotype was counted many times. This sequence joins TRBV28 and TRBJ2-7, with 8 bases identical to TRBD1. Germline loops: CDR1 MDHEN, CDR2 SYDVKM. The J segment lost 4 bases and the V segment lost 1 base, leaving 6 bases of the junction unmatched. There are 15 residues in the CDR3. CDR3 DNA: TGTGCCAGCAGTTTATATTCGGGACAGGAATACGAGCAGTACTTC. Translated: CASSLYSGQEYEQYF.

The rearrangement uses TRBV18 and TRBJ2-7; D tentatively fits TRBD1 or TRBD2 (6 bases each). Trimming removed 5 bases at V and 4 bases at J, with 18 bases between. CDR3 length equals 15 residues. Looked up from germline, CDR1 is KGHSH and CDR2 is LQKENI. The CDR3 DNA reads as TGTGCCAGCTCAAACCCCGGGAGCAGGGGTTACGAGCAGTACTTC. The encoded protein is CASSNPGSRGYEQYF.

At least ten counts were recorded for this clonotype. The rearrangement links TRBV5-1 to TRBJ1-1; D is undetermined. This CDR3 spans 13 amino acids. In germline, CDR1 is SGHRS, CDR2 YFSETQ. Deletions cut 4 bases from V and 4 bases from J, with 11 bases between. CDR3 DNA sequence: TGCGCCAGCAGCCCAGTACAAGGCACTGAAGCTTTCTTT. Translating gives CASSPVQGTEAFF.

V and J are TRBV28 and TRBJ1-1, with D possibly matching TRBD1 (5 bases). The CDR3 is 16 amino acids. Trimming cost V 3 bases and J 0 bases, with 14 bases left between them. Germline V gene lookup returns CDR1 MDHEN and CDR2 SYDVKM. CDR3 sequence: CASSLREGTMNTEAFF. CDR3 nucleotides: TGTGCCAGCAGTTTGAGGGAGGGGACCATGAACACTGAAGCTTTCTTT.

The rearrangement uses TRBV28 and TRBJ1-3; TRBD1 agrees at 7 bases. V lost 7 bases and J lost 4; bases outside the gene matches: 10. Germline V gene data show CDR1 as MDHEN and CDR2 as SYDVKM. The CDR3 is 15 residues long. The CDR3 loop is CASTSATGVGNTIYF. The CDR3, as DNA: TGTGCCAGCACCTCCGCCACAGGGGTAGGAAACACCATATATTTT.

This clonotype has only one observation. The chain employs TRBV20-1 and TRBJ2-7, with 11 nucleotides matching TRBD2. Trimming removed 0 bases from V and 5 bases from J; junction bases left unmatched: 3. CDR3 size: 14 residues. CDR1 DFQATT and CDR2 SNEGSKA come from the germline V gene (reference sequence). The CDR3 sequence: CSARDQLAGDEQYF. DNA of the CDR3: TGCAGTGCTAGAGATCAACTAGCGGGAGACGAGCAGTACTTC.